Listed below are T cell receptor beta chains from one sample, sequenced in a study of blood T cell repertoires in COVID-19. Some clones are missing from TCRdb's copy, which holds only in-frame ones; the method was immunoSEQ multiplex PCR. The table records about 160,000 clones, more than 70% of them present only once. Sequenced material: peripheral blood. The receptors stem from an elderly woman with active or convalescent COVID-19. CDR3s include the opening cysteine and the closing phenylalanine or tryptophan. The D gene is left open where the match is weak. Clone size is stated in some rows and not others, as once, few, many or a class when expanded.

. | . | TRBJ2-7 | TRBV7-8 | TGTGCCAGCAGACTTGGGACTGGACTCTACGAGCAGTACTTC | CASRLGTGLYEQYF
. | TRBD1 | TRBJ1-3 | TRBV18 | TGTGCCAGCTCACCACGGGGACAGAACTCTGGAAACACCATATATTTT | CASSPRGQNSGNTIYF
once | TRBD2 | TRBJ2-1 | TRBV3-1/TRBV3-2 | TGTGCCAGCAGCCCCTGGGGTAGCGGGAGCAACAATGAGCAGTTCTTC | CASSPWGSGSNNEQFF
. | TRBD2 | TRBJ2-7 | TRBV5-1 | TGCGCCAGCAGCTTGGGCTCTAGCGGGAGCTCCTACGAGCAGTACTTC | CASSLGSSGSSYEQYF
. | . | TRBJ2-3 | TRBV18 | TGTGCCAGCTCACCACGCGGTACAGATACGCAGTATTTT | CASSPRGTDTQYF
. | TRBD2 | TRBJ2-3 | TRBV4-2 | TGTGCCAGCAGCCCGAGACTAGCGGGAGGCACAGATACGCAGTATTTT | CASSPRLAGGTDTQYF
. | . | TRBJ1-5 | TRBV10-1 | TGCGCCAGCAGTGAATCAGGTCAGCCCCAGCATTTT | CASSESGQPQHF
. | . | TRBJ1-2 | TRBV6-2/TRBV6-3 | TGTGCCAGCAGTTACGTAAATGGCTACACCTTC | CASSYVNGYTF
. | . | TRBJ2-1 | TRBV20-1 | TGCAGTGCTAGTACGGGGTACAATGAGCAGTTCTTC | CSASTGYNEQFF
few | . | TRBJ2-1 | TRBV18 | TGTGCCAGCTCACCACCGAGTAATGAGCAGTTCTTC | CASSPPSNEQFF